This T cell receptor (beta chain) was captured by sequencing in a study of regulatory T cells in long-lasting Graves disease. Study-wide results and caveats: Comparison showed that persistent patients shared more public clonotypes (over 2,500) than new patients (nearly 1,000).

This clonotype has a count of ten or more. What it binds is not known. Described time point: persistent/refractory GD, antithyroid drugs over 5 years with positive TRAb. Researchers made the TCR library from RNA that was extracted from PBMCs. TCR beta libraries were built with iRepertoire HTBI primers and Arm-PCR of CDR3 regions. TCRdb used MiXCR to reprocess the multiplex PCR reads, holding one entry per CDR3 protein. The data contain 450,000 or so distinct CDR3 sequences, about 22% of them singletons. Sample: peripheral blood mononuclear cells (PBMCs), taken when the disease was refractory, from a patient treated with antithyroid drugs. The sequence was collected from a female donor with Graves disease.

The CDR3 DNA follows: TGCAGTGCATCAGGGTCCTATGGCTACACCTTC. Translated: CSASGSYGYTF. This chain uses TRBV20-1 with TRBJ1-2, with D maybe TRBD1 (5 bases). Germline V gives CDR1 DFQATT, CDR2 SNEGSKA (reference sequence). V dropped 6 bases and J dropped 4 bases, with 9 bases sitting between them. This CDR3 is 11 amino acids long.